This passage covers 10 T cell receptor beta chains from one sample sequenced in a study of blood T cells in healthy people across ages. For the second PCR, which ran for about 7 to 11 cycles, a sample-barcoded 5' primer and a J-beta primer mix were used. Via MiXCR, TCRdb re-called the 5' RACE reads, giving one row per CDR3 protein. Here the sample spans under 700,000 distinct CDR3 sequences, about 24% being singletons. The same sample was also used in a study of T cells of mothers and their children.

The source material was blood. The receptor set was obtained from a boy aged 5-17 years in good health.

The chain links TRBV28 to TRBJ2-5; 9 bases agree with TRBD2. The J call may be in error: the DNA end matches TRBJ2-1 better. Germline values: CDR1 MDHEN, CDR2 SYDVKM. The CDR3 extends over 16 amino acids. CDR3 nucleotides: TGTGCCAGCAGTCCAGTAGCGGGAGCGGATTACAATGAGCAGTTCTTC. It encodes CASSPVAGADYNEQFF.

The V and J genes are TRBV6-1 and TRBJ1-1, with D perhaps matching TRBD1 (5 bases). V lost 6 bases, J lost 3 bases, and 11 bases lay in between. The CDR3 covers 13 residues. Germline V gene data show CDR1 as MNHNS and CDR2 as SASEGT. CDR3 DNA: TGTGCCAGCAGCGTCAGGGATGACACTGAAGCTTTCTTT. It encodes CASSVRDDTEAFF.

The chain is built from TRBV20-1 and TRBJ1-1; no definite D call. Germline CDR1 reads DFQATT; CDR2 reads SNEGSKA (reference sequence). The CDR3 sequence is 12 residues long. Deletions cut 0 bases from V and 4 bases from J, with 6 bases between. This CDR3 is CSAREPVTEAFF. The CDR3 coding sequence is TGCAGTGCTAGAGAACCGGTCACTGAAGCTTTCTTT.

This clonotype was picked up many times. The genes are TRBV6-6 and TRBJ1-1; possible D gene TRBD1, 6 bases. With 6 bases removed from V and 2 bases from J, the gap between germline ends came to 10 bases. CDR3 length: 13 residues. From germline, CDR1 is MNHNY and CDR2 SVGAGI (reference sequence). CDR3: CASRPQGNTEAFF. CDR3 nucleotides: TGTGCCAGCAGGCCACAGGGTAACACTGAAGCTTTCTTT.

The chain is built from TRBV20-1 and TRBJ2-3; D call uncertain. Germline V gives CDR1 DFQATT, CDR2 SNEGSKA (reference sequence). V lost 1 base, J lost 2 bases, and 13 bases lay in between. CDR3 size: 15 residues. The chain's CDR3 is CSARAIGYDTDTQYF. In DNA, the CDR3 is TGCAGTGCTAGAGCCATTGGTTATGACACAGATACGCAGTATTTT.

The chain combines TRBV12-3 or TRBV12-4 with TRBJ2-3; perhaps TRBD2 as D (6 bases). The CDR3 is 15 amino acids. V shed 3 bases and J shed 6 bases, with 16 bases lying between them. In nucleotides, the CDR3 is TGTGCCAGCAGTTTCGACGGGAGAAGCGCTGATACGCAGTATTTT. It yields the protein CASSFDGRSADTQYF.

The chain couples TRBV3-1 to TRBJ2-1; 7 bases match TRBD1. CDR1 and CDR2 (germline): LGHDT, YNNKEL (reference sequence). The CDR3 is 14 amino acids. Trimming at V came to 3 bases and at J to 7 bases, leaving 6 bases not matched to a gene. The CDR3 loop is CASSHPQGVNEQFF. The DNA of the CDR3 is TGTGCCAGCAGCCACCCCCAGGGGGTGAATGAGCAGTTCTTC.

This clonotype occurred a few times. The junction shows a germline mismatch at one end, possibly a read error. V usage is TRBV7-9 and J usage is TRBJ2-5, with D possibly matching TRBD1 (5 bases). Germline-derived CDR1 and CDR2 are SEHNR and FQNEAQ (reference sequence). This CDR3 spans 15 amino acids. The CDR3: CASSLIQDGQETQHF. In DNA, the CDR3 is TGTGCCAGCAGCTTAATCCAGGATGGACAAGAGACCCAGCACTTC.

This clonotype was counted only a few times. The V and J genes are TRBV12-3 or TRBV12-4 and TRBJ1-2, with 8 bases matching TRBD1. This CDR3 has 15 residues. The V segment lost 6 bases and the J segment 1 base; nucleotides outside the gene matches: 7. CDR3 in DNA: TGTGCCAGCAGCCCACCGGACAGGGTTAACTATGGCTACACCTTC. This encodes CASSPPDRVNYGYTF.

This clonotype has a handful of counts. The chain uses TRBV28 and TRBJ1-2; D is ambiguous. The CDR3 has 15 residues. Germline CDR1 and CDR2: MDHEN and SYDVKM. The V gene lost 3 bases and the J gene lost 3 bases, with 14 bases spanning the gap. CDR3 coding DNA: TGTGCCAGCAGTTTGCCAGCTAAAGAACACTATGGCTACACCTTC. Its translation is CASSLPAKEHYGYTF.